This TCR beta chain was profiled in a study of T-cell reconstitution after alpha-beta-depleted transplantation in children. Notes on the study in general: Several hundred graft clones that had expanded were reportedly the source of alpha-beta T cells about two months after transplant. The main origin of T-cell counts and diversity one year after transplant was newly produced T cells.

This clonotype was detected a few times. Its antigen is still unknown. Germline V gives CDR1 SGHRS, CDR2 YFSETQ. The CDR3 covers 13 residues. V was clipped by 3 bases and J by 2 bases, with 9 bases between them. Using unique molecular identifiers, the investigators prepared the TCRbeta library. TCRdb used MiXCR to reprocess the PCR reads, holding one entry per CDR3 protein. The data show approximately 500,000 distinct CDR3 sequences, 25% to 30% seen once. The receptor was derived from a boy in the first two years of life with Wiskott-Aldrich syndrome, due to receive a stem cell transplant. Sequences were derived from PBMCs, sampled before TCRalphabeta/CD19-depleted stem cell transplant. The rearrangement joins TRBV5-1 to TRBJ2-7; D remains ambiguous. The CDR3 nucleotides are TGCGCCAGCAGCTCTAGTAGCCCCTACGAGCAGTACTTC. Its translation is CASSSSSPYEQYF.